These 29 T cell receptor beta chains share one sample of origin, sequenced in a study of shared clonotypes between healthy human individuals. TCRdb's copy holds only in-frame clones and misses some; the assay was immunoSEQ multiplex PCR. The data show about 2 million clones, 85% to 95% seen once. Sequenced: naive CD4+ T cells sorted from blood. The sample's subset: CD45RA+ positively selected. These receptors originate from a man between 18 and 35 years old in good health.

The chain recombines TRBV6-5 with TRBJ2-1; 8 positions agree with TRBD2. V trimming: 6 bases; J trimming: 7 bases; junction bases outside the gene matches: 11. Germline-derived CDR1 and CDR2 are MNHEY and SVGAGI. The CDR3 sequence is 15 residues long. This CDR3 is CASSRPGTRLNEQFF. The CDR3 DNA sequence: TGTGCCAGCAGCCGTCCCGGGACTAGGTTAAATGAGCAGTTCTTC.

The J gene is TRBJ2-7, the V gene TRBV30; weak D call: TRBD2 (6 bases). Trimming stripped 0 bases from V and 9 bases from J, with 12 bases between. Germline CDR1 reads GTSNPN; CDR2 reads SVGIG (reference sequence). The CDR3 loop spans 12 amino acids. As DNA, the CDR3 is TGTGCCTGGAGTGTTGCGGGGATGCGGCAGTACTTC. Translated, it gives CAWSVAGMRQYF.

This chain connects TRBV5-6 to TRBJ2-3, with D tentatively TRBD2 (5 bases). The ends were cut back, 4 bases at V and 5 bases at J, with 14 bases in the middle. Germline values: CDR1 SGHDT, CDR2 YYEEEE. The CDR3 length is 14 residues. CDR3 nucleotide sequence: TGTGCCAGCAGCCTAACTAGTACACTAGATACGCAGTATTTT. Translation: CASSLTSTLDTQYF.

DNA for the CDR3: TGTGCCAGCAGCCTCGGTGGTAGCGGGGGGGAGACCCAGTACTTC. It codes for CASSLGGSGGETQYF. V usage is TRBV6-5 and J usage is TRBJ2-5; 10 bases agree with TRBD2. Losses at the gene ends were 6 bases for V and 5 bases for J; bases not matched to a gene: 9. From germline, CDR1 is MNHEY and CDR2 SVGAGI. The CDR3 consists of 15 residues.

The V and J genes are TRBV30 and TRBJ2-1; D remains unclear. V lost 0 bases and J 9 bases, leaving 15 bases between the germline ends. Germline V gene sequence: CDR1 GTSNPN, CDR2 SVGIG (reference sequence). This CDR3 has 14 amino acids. This CDR3 is CAWSVRIGDSEQFF. In DNA, the CDR3 is TGTGCCTGGAGTGTAAGGATCGGCGACTCTGAGCAGTTCTTC.

The genes are TRBV28 and TRBJ1-2; no clear D. CDR1 and CDR2 from the germline V gene are MDHEN and SYDVKM. Trimming removed 2 bases from V and 10 bases from J, with 8 bases in between. The CDR3 sequence is 11 residues long. The CDR3 sequence: CASSLGPYYTF. DNA of the CDR3: TGTGCCAGCAGTTTAGGGCCCTACTACACCTTC.

V usage is TRBV6-1 and J usage is TRBJ1-1; no clear D. The CDR3 is made up of 14 amino acids. Germline V gives CDR1 MNHNS, CDR2 SASEGT. Deletions cut 11 bases from V and 1 base from J, with 17 bases between. This CDR3 reads CAGARAGPNTEAFF. DNA for the CDR3: TGTGCCGGAGCACGGGCAGGCCCGAACACTGAAGCTTTCTTT.

This rearrangement joins TRBV5-1 to TRBJ2-1; D gene uncertain. Trimming shortened V by 2 bases and J by 4 bases, and 10 bases separated the two germline ends. Per germline, CDR1 SGHRS and CDR2 YFSETQ. CDR3 length equals 14 residues. CDR3 sequence reads: CASSFMGLYNEQFF. CDR3 DNA sequence: TGCGCCAGCAGCTTTATGGGCCTTTACAATGAGCAGTTCTTC.

The rearrangement joins TRBV18 to TRBJ2-3; TRBD2 aligns across 10 bases. J gave up 1 base and V 3 bases, and 4 bases lay outside the gene matches. The CDR3 is 16 residues long. Per germline, CDR1 KGHSH and CDR2 LQKENI. In nucleotides, the CDR3 is TGTGCCAGCTCACCGACCGGGACTAGCGGCACAGATACGCAGTATTTT. The encoded protein is CASSPTGTSGTDTQYF.

The V call is TRBV27, the J call TRBJ2-3; 15 bases agree with TRBD2. CDR1 and CDR2 from the germline V gene are MNHEY and SMNVEV (reference sequence). Germline trimming cut 5 bases from V and 3 bases from J; bases unmatched to any gene: 3. The CDR3 consists of 16 residues. CDR3 sequence reads: CASSKGTSGRTDTQYF. CDR3 DNA: TGTGCCAGCAGTAAAGGGACTAGCGGGAGGACAGATACGCAGTATTTT.

This sequence joins TRBV5-1 and TRBJ2-5; D gene uncertain. The germline gives CDR1 SGHRS, CDR2 YFSETQ. Trimming shortened V by 3 bases and J by 3 bases, and 6 bases separated the two germline ends. The CDR3 covers 12 residues. The DNA for the CDR3 is TGCGCCAGCAGCTCGCCGAAAGAGACCCAGTACTTC. Its protein product is CASSSPKETQYF. Combining the CDR3 with reference TRBV5-1 and TRBJ2-5 gives the whole variable domain KAGVTQTPRYLIKTRGQQVTLSCSPISGHRSVSWYQQTPGQGLQFLFEYFSETQRNKGNFPGRFSGRQFSNSRSEMNVSTLELGDSALYLCASSSPKETQYFGPGTRLLVL.

CDR3 in DNA: TGTGCCAGCAGCCAGGTCCTTAAACCAAACATTCAGTACTTC. Translation gives CASSQVLKPNIQYF. The V gene is TRBV14, the J gene TRBJ2-4; D is undetermined. V was clipped by 3 bases and J by 6 bases, with 12 bases between them. This CDR3 spans 14 amino acids. Germline CDR1 reads SGHDN; CDR2 reads FVKESK.

V and J are TRBV2 and TRBJ1-2; no reliable D call. CDR3 size: 11 residues. V was pared by 2 bases and J by 6 bases, with 4 bases between. Germline CDR1 reads SNHLY; CDR2 reads FYNNEI. The CDR3 DNA is TGTGCCAGCAGTGAATTGGATGGCTACACCTTC. Encoded protein: CASSELDGYTF.

In regard to this clone: This same CDR3 is encoded by further DNA sequences in the sample. The V gene is TRBV18, the J gene TRBJ1-4; 7 nucleotides agree with TRBD1. After removal of 6 bases from V and 4 bases from J, the junction contained 5 bases not matched to a gene. The CDR3 sequence is 14 residues long. Germline-derived CDR1 and CDR2 are KGHSH and LQKENI. CDR3 protein: CASSPRDSNEKLFF. The DNA of the CDR3 is TGTGCCAGCTCTCCCCGGGACAGTAATGAAAAACTGTTTTTT.

The rearrangement links TRBV30 to TRBJ2-7; TRBD1 matches at 8 bases. The trim removed 3 bases at V and 7 bases at J, leaving 2 bases unmatched. Germline CDR1 and CDR2: GTSNPN and SVGIG (reference sequence). The CDR3 loop spans 11 amino acids. CDR3 DNA sequence: TGTGCCTGGAGCACAGGGGGGGAGCAGTACTTC. Amino acids: CAWSTGGEQYF.

The V call is TRBV7-9, the J call TRBJ1-1; D not resolved. The V end lost 7 bases, the J end lost 1 base, and 16 bases lay between the germline ends. The V gene's germline CDR1 is SEHNR and CDR2 FQNEAQ (reference sequence). CDR3 length equals 15 residues. In DNA, the CDR3 is TGTGCCAGCACCCCCGGTCCGACACAGAACACTGAAGCTTTCTTT. Its protein product is CASTPGPTQNTEAFF.

A single count supports this clone. The chain has TRBV6-1 and TRBJ1-1, with D unresolved. The CDR3 totals 13 residues. The V end lost 11 bases, the J end lost 0 bases, and 13 bases lay between the germline ends. CDR1 is MNHNS and CDR2 is SASEGT in the germline V gene. CDR3: CASVRVMNTEAFF. In DNA form, the CDR3 reads TGTGCCTCCGTCCGAGTGATGAACACTGAAGCTTTCTTT.

J is TRBJ2-1 and V is TRBV5-4, with D hard to call. Germline CDR1 reads SGHNT; CDR2 reads YYREEE (reference sequence). The CDR3 extends over 15 amino acids. V shed 2 bases and J shed 8 bases, with 17 bases lying between them. The CDR3 region is CASSFHLASIDEQFF. DNA of the CDR3: TGTGCCAGCAGCTTCCATCTCGCCAGCATCGATGAGCAGTTCTTC. The whole variable domain, remainder taken from reference TRBV5-4 and TRBJ2-1, is ETGVTQSPTHLIKTRGQQVTLRCSSQSGHNTVSWYQQALGQGPQFIFQYYREEENGRGNFPPRFSGLQFPNYSSELNVNALELDDSALYLCASSFHLASIDEQFFGPGTRLTVL.

CDR3 DNA sequence: TGTGCCAGCAGTTTAGAGGGGGCGAACACTGAAGCTTTCTTT. Its protein product is CASSLEGANTEAFF. V is TRBV27 and J is TRBJ1-1, with TRBD1 matching over 7 bases. The CDR3 is 14 residues long. The germline V gene has CDR1 MNHEY and CDR2 SMNVEV (reference sequence). V was pared by 2 bases and J by 1 base, with 1 base of the junction left unmatched.

V and J are TRBV27 and TRBJ1-1, with D perhaps TRBD1 (5 bases). The CDR3 sequence is 14 residues long. Germline assignment: CDR1 MNHEY and CDR2 SMNVEV (reference sequence). The V and J ends lost 5 bases and 2 bases respectively, with 12 bases between them. DNA for the CDR3: TGTGCCAGCAGTCCTCGGGACTACAACACTGAAGCTTTCTTT. It codes for CASSPRDYNTEAFF.

This rearrangement joins TRBV9 to TRBJ2-1, with 8 bases lining up with TRBD1. Trimming removed 4 bases from V and 6 bases from J; junction bases left unmatched: 6. The CDR3 loop spans 14 amino acids. In germline, CDR1 is SGDLS, CDR2 YYNGEE. Here the CDR3 reads CASSPGQGFNEQFF. The DNA for the CDR3 is TGTGCCAGCAGCCCCGGACAGGGTTTCAATGAGCAGTTCTTC. The full variable domain, its missing parts supplied by reference TRBV9 and TRBJ2-1, is DSGVTQTPKHLITATGQRVTLRCSPRSGDLSVYWYQQSLDQGLQFLIQYYNGEERAKGNILERFSAQQFPDLHSELNLSSLELGDSALYFCASSPGQGFNEQFFGPGTRLTVL.

The rearrangement uses TRBV15 and TRBJ2-7; unclear D gene. The CDR3 spans 13 residues. Looked up from germline, CDR1 is LNHNV and CDR2 is YYDKDF (reference sequence). V dropped 0 bases and J dropped 6 bases, with 9 bases sitting between them. DNA of the CDR3: TGTGCCACCAGCAGAGATAGATTCGGCGAGCAGTACTTC. Protein sequence: CATSRDRFGEQYF.

The gene calls are TRBV5-1 and TRBJ2-1; TRBD2 aligns across 8 bases. The CDR3 spans 14 residues. V dropped 7 bases and J dropped 10; count of bases not matched to a gene: 13. Per the germline V gene, CDR1 is SGHRS and CDR2 is YFSETQ. CDR3 coding DNA: TGCGCCAGCCGGGCCGAGCCGGGAGGGTACGAGCAGTTCTTC. Translating it yields CASRAEPGGYEQFF. Drawing the rest from reference TRBV5-1 and TRBJ2-1, the complete variable domain is KAGVTQTPRYLIKTRGQQVTLSCSPISGHRSVSWYQQTPGQGLQFLFEYFSETQRNKGNFPGRFSGRQFSNSRSEMNVSTLELGDSALYLCASRAEPGGYEQFFGPGTRLTVL.

The chain recombines TRBV10-2 with TRBJ1-2; TRBD1 matches at 8 bases. Trimming took 7 bases from V and 1 from J; bases not matched to a gene: 5. Germline lookup yields CDR1 WSHSY and CDR2 SAAADI. The CDR3 runs to 14 residues. CDR3 amino acids: CASTGQALNYGYTF. Written as DNA, the CDR3 is TGCGCCAGCACGGGACAGGCTCTTAACTATGGCTACACCTTC.

The chain recombines TRBV6-5 with TRBJ2-1, with unresolved D. The CDR3 has 12 amino acids. V lost 0 bases to trimming and J lost 9 bases, with 6 bases between them. Germline lookup yields CDR1 MNHEY and CDR2 SVGAGI. DNA of the CDR3: TGTGCCAGCAGTTACTCGAACGGTGAGCAGTTCTTC. It is translated as CASSYSNGEQFF.

V is TRBV5-1 and J is TRBJ2-5; 8 bases match TRBD2. Looked up from germline, CDR1 is SGHRS and CDR2 is YFSETQ. The CDR3 loop spans 15 amino acids. V shed 4 bases, J shed 4 bases, and the junction held 9 bases outside the gene matches. For the CDR3, the DNA is TGCGCCAGCAGCAGTCGGGGGGGCGTTTCAGAGACCCAGTACTTC. Translated, it gives CASSSRGGVSETQYF.

CDR3 residues: CSCESTGKISTNYGYTF. The CDR3 coding sequence is TGCAGCTGCGAATCCACAGGGAAAATCAGTACTAACTATGGCTACACCTTC. This chain links TRBV29-1 with TRBJ1-2; D possibly corresponds to TRBD1 (6 bases). The V and J ends lost 8 bases and 0 bases respectively, with 25 bases between them. The CDR3 is 17 residues long. Per germline, CDR1 SQVTM and CDR2 ANQGSEA. The full variable domain, in which reference TRBV29-1 and TRBJ1-2 provide the parts outside the CDR3, is SAVISQKPSRDICQRGTSLTIQCQVDSQVTMMFWYRQQPGQSLTLIATANQGSEATYESGFVIDKFPISRPNLTFSTLTVSNMSPEDSSIYLCSCESTGKISTNYGYTFGSGTRLTVV.

V gene TRBV5-1 combines with J gene TRBJ2-2; D gene uncertain. CDR3 length equals 15 residues. V lost 0 bases and J 3 bases, leaving 9 bases between the germline ends. Germline CDR1 reads SGHRS; CDR2 reads YFSETQ. The DNA for the CDR3 is TGCGCCAGCAGCTTGGGGACCCCGGACACCGGGGAGCTGTTTTTT. This codes for CASSLGTPDTGELFF.

V is TRBV6-1 and J is TRBJ1-2; 7 nucleotides line up with TRBD1. Germline-derived CDR1 and CDR2 are MNHNS and SASEGT. V shed 2 bases, J shed 8 bases, and the junction held 8 bases outside the gene matches. The length of the CDR3 is 14 residues. CDR3 sequence (DNA): TGTGCCAGCAGTGAACGGTACAGGGGAAAGGGCTACACCTTC. It translates to CASSERYRGKGYTF.